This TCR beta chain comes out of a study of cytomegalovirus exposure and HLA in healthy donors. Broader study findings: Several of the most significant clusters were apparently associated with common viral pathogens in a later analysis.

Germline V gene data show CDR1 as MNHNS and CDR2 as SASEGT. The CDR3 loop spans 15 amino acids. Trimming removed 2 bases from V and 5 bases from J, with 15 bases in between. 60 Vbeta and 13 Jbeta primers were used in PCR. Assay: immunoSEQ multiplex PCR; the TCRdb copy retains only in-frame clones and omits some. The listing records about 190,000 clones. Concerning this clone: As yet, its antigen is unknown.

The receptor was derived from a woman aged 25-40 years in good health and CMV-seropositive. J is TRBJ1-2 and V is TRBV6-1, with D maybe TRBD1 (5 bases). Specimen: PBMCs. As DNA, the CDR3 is TGTGCCAGCAGTGAAATAACAGGCTCTGGGTATGGCTACACCTTC. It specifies CASSEITGSGYGYTF.